This T cell receptor beta chain derives from a study of glioma-infiltrating T cells. Germline V gene lookup returns CDR1 LNHNV and CDR2 YYDKDF (reference sequence). Trimming took 4 bases from V and 5 from J; bases not matched to a gene: 4. The CDR3 length is 14 residues. TCR alpha and beta CDR3 regions were amplified from RNA using iRepertoire nested multiplex PCR. TCRdb fed the multiplex PCR reads into MiXCR, producing one record per CDR3 protein. The sample has some 40,000 distinct CDR3 sequences, about a fifth seen once; the top ten hold roughly 6%. By sample share, this clonotype is medium-sized. The sequenced sample was glioma tissue, nonneoplastic brain tissue, or PBMCs (not recorded which). The TCR sequence derives from a human donor with low-grade glioma or glioblastoma, undergoing nonglioma brain surgery, or in good health (not recorded which). V gene TRBV15 combines with J gene TRBJ1-1; 10 bases line up with TRBD1. Here the CDR3 DNA reads TGTGCCACCAGCATGACAGGGGGCGGAACTGAAGCTTTCTTT. It encodes CATSMTGGGTEAFF.